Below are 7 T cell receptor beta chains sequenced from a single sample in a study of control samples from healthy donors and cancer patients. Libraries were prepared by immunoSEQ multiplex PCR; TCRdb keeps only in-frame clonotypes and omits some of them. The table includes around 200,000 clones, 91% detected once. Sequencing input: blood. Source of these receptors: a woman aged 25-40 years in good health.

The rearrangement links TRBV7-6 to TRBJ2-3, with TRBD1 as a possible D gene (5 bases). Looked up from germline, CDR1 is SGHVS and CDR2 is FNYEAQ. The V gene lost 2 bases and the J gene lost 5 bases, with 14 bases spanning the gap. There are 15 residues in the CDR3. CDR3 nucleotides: TGTGCCAGCAGCTTAAGCGTGGGGCAGGGAGATACGCAGTATTTT. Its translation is CASSLSVGQGDTQYF.

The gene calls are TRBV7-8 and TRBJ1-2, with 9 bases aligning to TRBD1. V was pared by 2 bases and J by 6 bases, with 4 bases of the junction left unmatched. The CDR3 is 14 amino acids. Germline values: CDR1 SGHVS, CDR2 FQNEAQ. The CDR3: CASSLNDRGDGYTF. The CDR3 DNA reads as TGTGCCAGCAGCTTAAACGACAGGGGGGATGGCTACACCTTC.

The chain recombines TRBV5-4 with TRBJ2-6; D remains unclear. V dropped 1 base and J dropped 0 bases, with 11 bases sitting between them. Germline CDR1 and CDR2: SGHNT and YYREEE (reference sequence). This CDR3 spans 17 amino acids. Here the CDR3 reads CASSLSDRRSGANVLTF. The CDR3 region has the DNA TGTGCCAGCAGCTTGTCGGACCGACGCTCTGGGGCCAACGTCCTGACTTTC.

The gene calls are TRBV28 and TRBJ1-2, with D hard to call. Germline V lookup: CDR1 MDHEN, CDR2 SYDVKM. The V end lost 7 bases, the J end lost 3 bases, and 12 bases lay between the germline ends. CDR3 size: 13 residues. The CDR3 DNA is TGTGCCAGCACTTTGGGTCAGGACTATGGCTACACCTTC. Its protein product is CASTLGQDYGYTF.

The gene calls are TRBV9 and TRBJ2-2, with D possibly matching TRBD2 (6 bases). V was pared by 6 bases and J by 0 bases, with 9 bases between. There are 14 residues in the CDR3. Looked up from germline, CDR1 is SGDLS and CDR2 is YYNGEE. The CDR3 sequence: CASNGGANTGELFF. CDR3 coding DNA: TGTGCCAGCAACGGCGGGGCGAACACCGGGGAGCTGTTTTTT.

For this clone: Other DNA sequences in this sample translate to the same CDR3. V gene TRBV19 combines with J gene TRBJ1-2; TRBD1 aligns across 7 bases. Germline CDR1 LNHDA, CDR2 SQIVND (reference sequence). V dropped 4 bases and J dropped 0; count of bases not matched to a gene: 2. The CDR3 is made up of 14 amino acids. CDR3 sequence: CASSTGTANYGYTF. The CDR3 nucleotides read TGTGCCAGTAGTACCGGGACAGCTAACTATGGCTACACCTTC.

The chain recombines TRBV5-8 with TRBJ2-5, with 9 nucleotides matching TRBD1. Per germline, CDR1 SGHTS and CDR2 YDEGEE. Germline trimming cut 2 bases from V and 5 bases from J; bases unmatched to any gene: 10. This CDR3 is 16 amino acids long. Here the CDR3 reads CASSLIGTGTGETQYF. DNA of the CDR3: TGTGCCAGCAGCTTAATTGGGACAGGGACGGGGGAGACCCAGTACTTC.